A selection of T cell receptor beta chains follows, all from one sample in a study of T cell repertoires in cytomegalovirus infection. No antigen has been assigned to these receptors. MiXCR, run by TCRdb on the reads, gives a single entry per CDR3 protein. The sample has tens of thousands of distinct CDR3 sequences; more than 20% are singletons. This specimen consisted of CD8+ T cells from cultured PBMCs, obtained from culture after CMV antigen stimulation. The receptor set was obtained from a human donor in good health (CMV status not recorded). Some clones in this sample may be carry-over from other donors' samples. The conserved cysteine and the conserved F or W are not part of the CDR3 here. Each record gives: clone size, J gene, V gene, CDR3 protein. Not every row has a clone size; where given, it reads once, few, many or a size class.

clone size: -; J gene: TRBJ2-5; V gene: TRBV27; CDR3 protein: ASSFWDSRETQY
clone size: few; J gene: TRBJ1-5; V gene: TRBV7-9; CDR3 protein: ASSFREGQEVVRPQH
clone size: many; J gene: TRBJ2-7; V gene: TRBV6-6; CDR3 protein: ASSYSSAGVTSYEQY
clone size: many; J gene: TRBJ1-4; V gene: TRBV7-2; CDR3 protein: ASTDSRNEKLF
clone size: many; J gene: TRBJ2-7; V gene: TRBV11-2; CDR3 protein: ASSYLPRGGSYEQY
clone size: few; J gene: TRBJ2-7; V gene: TRBV20-1; CDR3 protein: SARDRTRDFYEQY
clone size: once; J gene: TRBJ1-1; V gene: TRBV10-2; CDR3 protein: ASSESDRGLNTEAF
clone size: few; J gene: TRBJ2-2; V gene: TRBV10-2; CDR3 protein: ASSWASAGELF
clone size: -; J gene: TRBJ2-5; V gene: TRBV2; CDR3 protein: ASSGLLAGGRQETQY
clone size: -; J gene: TRBJ2-7; V gene: TRBV12-3/TRBV12-4; CDR3 protein: ASTREAVNYEQY
clone size: few; J gene: TRBJ2-7; V gene: TRBV20-1; CDR3 protein: SARDWGGSYEQY
clone size: -; J gene: TRBJ2-4; V gene: TRBV27; CDR3 protein: ASRGRQNIQY
clone size: many; J gene: TRBJ2-1; V gene: TRBV7-6; CDR3 protein: ASSWGQYNEQF
clone size: -; J gene: TRBJ2-1; V gene: TRBV6-6; CDR3 protein: ASSYSQSGQF
clone size: -; J gene: TRBJ2-7; V gene: TRBV30; CDR3 protein: AWRDPYEQY
clone size: many; J gene: TRBJ2-7; V gene: TRBV7-6; CDR3 protein: ASSLTSGAYEQY
clone size: many; J gene: TRBJ2-3; V gene: TRBV6-6; CDR3 protein: AAEGTSTDTQY
clone size: few; J gene: TRBJ1-3; V gene: TRBV29-1; CDR3 protein: SVEGGVSGNTIY
clone size: -; J gene: TRBJ2-5; V gene: TRBV6-2/TRBV6-3; CDR3 protein: ASSYAPREQETQY
clone size: many; J gene: TRBJ2-3; V gene: TRBV4-2; CDR3 protein: ASSQEVAGQNPTDTQY
clone size: -; J gene: TRBJ1-1; V gene: TRBV27; CDR3 protein: ASSNGFNTEAF
clone size: -; J gene: TRBJ1-5; V gene: TRBV6-2/TRBV6-3; CDR3 protein: ASSSLGSGQPQH
clone size: -; J gene: TRBJ2-3; V gene: TRBV28; CDR3 protein: ASSSDTQY
clone size: many; J gene: TRBJ1-5; V gene: TRBV6-5; CDR3 protein: ASSYFRPGTLNQPQH
clone size: -; J gene: TRBJ1-4; V gene: TRBV7-8; CDR3 protein: ASSLKQGREKLF
clone size: many; J gene: TRBJ1-1; V gene: TRBV7-2; CDR3 protein: ASSSSRGNTEAF
clone size: -; J gene: TRBJ2-3; V gene: TRBV5-4; CDR3 protein: ASSFHTDTQY